Included here is one T cell receptor (beta chain) sequence, with context. Its target is not known. Clones were read by immunoSEQ multiplex PCR, and TCRdb kept only the in-frame ones, dropping some. The sample shows about 40,000 clones, around 81% of them seen only once. This record comes from a study of STAT5B mutations in CD4+ large granular lymphocyte leukemia. Study outcomes and limitations: Main leukemic clonotypes were patient-specific, but under 30% appeared at low frequency elsewhere.

The sequencing sample was made of CD4+ T cells from blood buffy coats. This sequence was found in a human donor in good health.

The CDR3 loop reads CASSDQAGTGELFF. The CDR3 nucleotides read TGTGCCAGCAGCGACCAGGCAGGGACCGGGGAGCTGTTTTTT. The chain links TRBV6-5 to TRBJ2-2, with D perhaps matching TRBD1 (5 bases). The V end lost 6 bases, the J end lost 5 bases, and 13 bases lay between the germline ends. Germline V lookup: CDR1 MNHEY, CDR2 SVGAGI. The CDR3 spans 14 residues.